Described below is a single TCR beta chain sequence and its context. Its target is not known. The study amplified TCR beta CDR3 regions using RNA transcripts. First-round RT-PCR used HTBI primers; second-round multiplex PCR followed. TCRdb called the multiplex PCR reads again in MiXCR, with one record for every CDR3 protein. This table holds around 170,000 distinct CDR3 sequences, 30% to 45% found once. The V and J ends lost 5 bases and 4 bases respectively, with 9 bases between them. The CDR3 totals 12 residues. Germline CDR1 and CDR2: SGDLS and YYNGEE. The sample is drawn from a study of Graves' ophthalmopathy and Graves' hyperthyroidism. Study-level points and caveats: At roughly 67% sensitivity and 72.22% specificity, the model predicted progression of the ophthalmopathy.

Ophthalmopathy donors showed moderate-to-severe activity, CAS ≥3, NOSPECS ≥4 and a duration under 3 months. The source of this sequence is a woman in her thirties or forties with Graves' ophthalmopathy. Material: peripheral blood. The rearrangement links TRBV9 to TRBJ1-2; D gene uncertain. The CDR3 DNA sequence: TGTGCCAGCAGGAAGGGTATCTATGGCTACACCTTC. Translation: CASRKGIYGYTF.